This record covers a single TCR beta chain. This specimen comes from a study of technical replicates of blood from a handful of donors. Profiled with immunoSEQ multiplex PCR; TCRdb holds only in-frame clones, not every one. Of some 71,000 clones in the sample, around 97% were seen once. The germline V gene encodes CDR1 SGHRS and CDR2 YFSETQ. The CDR3 loop spans 16 amino acids. V was pared by 3 bases and J by 0 bases, with 15 bases between. This sequence originates from a human donor in good health. Sequenced input: T cells isolated from PBMCs. The J gene is TRBJ1-1, the V gene TRBV5-1, with D tentatively TRBD1 (6 bases). DNA of the CDR3: TGCGCCAGCAGCTATACAGGGCCTGGGGTGAACACTGAAGCTTTCTTT. Its translation is CASSYTGPGVNTEAFF.